In this sample, the clone carrying this T cell receptor beta chain turned up a few times. Authors' analysis steps: It was from reference gene primer amplification that nucleated cell counts were estimated. This table comes from immunoSEQ multiplex PCR, and its TCRdb copy is limited to in-frame clones, with some not included. V and J calls and clone size come straight from that table; D and trimming were deduced from the DNA. The sample shows roughly 200,000 clones, about 77% of them seen only once. These data belong to a study of blood T cell repertoires in COVID-19. In the study overall: Researchers got acute and convalescent COVID-19 samples from the United States, Italy and Spain. PBMCs, B-cell-depleted T cells, or T cells provided the cDNA or gDNA that made up the material.

Trimming left V 1 base short and J 8 bases short, with 9 bases between. The CDR3 consists of 14 residues. CDR1 LNHDA and CDR2 SQIVND come from the germline V gene (reference sequence). Sequenced sample: peripheral blood. The chain combines TRBV19 with TRBJ1-6; D call uncertain. The TCR sequence derives from a woman of 80 years or more with active or convalescent COVID-19. The CDR3 region has the DNA TGTGCCAGTAGTATAGCAAACGCGGATTCACCCCTCCACTTT. Its protein product is CASSIANADSPLHF.